This section outlines one T cell receptor (beta chain) sequence together with its context. The data derive from a study of blood T cell repertoires in COVID-19. Trimming cost V 0 bases and J 5 bases; bases outside gene matches: 7. The CDR3 consists of 17 residues. Germline CDR1 and CDR2: SGDLS and YYNGEE. This table comes from immunoSEQ multiplex PCR, and its TCRdb copy is limited to in-frame clones, with some not included. The repertoire holds about 190,000 clones, with around 87% as singletons. Sample: peripheral blood. The J gene is TRBJ2-5, the V gene TRBV9, with 13 bases matching TRBD2. The clonotype originates from a woman under 30 who had recovered from COVID-19. The CDR3 DNA sequence: TGTGCCAGCAGCGTAGGGACTAGCGGGAGTCTATATGAGACCCAGTACTTC. The encoded protein is CASSVGTSGSLYETQYF. The full variable domain, rest sourced from reference TRBV9 and TRBJ2-5, is DSGVTQTPKHLITATGQRVTLRCSPRSGDLSVYWYQQSLDQGLQFLIQYYNGEERAKGNILERFSAQQFPDLHSELNLSSLELGDSALYFCASSVGTSGSLYETQYFGPGTRLLVL.